The next 28 T cell receptor beta chains were all read from a single sample in a study of T cell responses to AZD1222 COVID-19 vaccine. The method was immunoSEQ multiplex PCR; TCRdb's version includes in-frame clones alone and lacks a portion of them. The table includes about 160,000 clones, roughly 90% detected once. Material: peripheral blood, obtained 28 days after the second AZD1222 dose. These TCRs come from an adult who received the AZD1222 COVID-19 vaccine.

The CDR3 sequence: CASSLGRPDTQYF. DNA of the CDR3: TGTGCCAGCAGCTTAGGACGCCCAGATACGCAGTATTTT. The chain employs TRBV11-3 and TRBJ2-3; unclear D gene. Germline V gene sequence: CDR1 SGHNT, CDR2 YENEEA. The CDR3 is made up of 13 amino acids. Trimming left V 1 base short and J 4 bases short, with 6 bases between.

V gene TRBV24-1 combines with J gene TRBJ2-1, with 10 bases aligning to TRBD2. V lost 3 bases, J lost 1 base, and 5 bases stayed unmatched. Looked up from germline, CDR1 is KGHDR and CDR2 is SFDVKD. The CDR3 spans 17 residues. The CDR3 loop reads CATSDREREGSYNEQFF. The CDR3 DNA sequence: TGTGCCACCAGTGATAGGGAGCGGGAGGGTTCCTACAATGAGCAGTTCTTC.

The genes are TRBV7-8 and TRBJ1-5, with D perhaps matching TRBD1 (6 bases). Trimming shortened V by 5 bases and J by 4 bases, and 12 bases separated the two germline ends. CDR1 and CDR2 from the germline V gene are SGHVS and FQNEAQ. The CDR3 is 14 residues long. CDR3 sequence: CASSRNRENQPQHF. The CDR3 bases are TGTGCCAGCAGCCGAAACAGGGAAAATCAGCCCCAGCATTTT.

The J gene is TRBJ1-2, the V gene TRBV7-2; D is ambiguous. CDR1 is SGHTA, CDR2 FQGNSA, per germline. V was pared by 5 bases and J by 8 bases, with 15 bases between. There are 13 residues in the CDR3. The CDR3 coding sequence is TGTGCCAGCAGCATTAGAGGGTTGGAGGGCTACACCTTC. Its protein is CASSIRGLEGYTF.

The chain couples TRBV3-1 (or the pseudogene TRBV3-2) to TRBJ2-3, with 8 bases that match TRBD2. Losses at the gene ends were 0 bases for V and 0 bases for J; bases not matched to a gene: 8. Germline V gives CDR1 LGHDT, CDR2 YNNKEL (reference sequence). CDR3 size: 18 residues. The CDR3: CASSQEWRLAGSTDTQYF. The CDR3 region has the DNA TGTGCCAGCAGCCAAGAATGGCGCCTAGCGGGCAGCACAGATACGCAGTATTTT.

The chain joins TRBV29-1 to TRBJ2-7; 8 bases are shared with TRBD1. V trimming: 4 bases; J trimming: 2 bases; junction bases outside the gene matches: 7. This CDR3 has 14 residues. Looked up from germline, CDR1 is SQVTM and CDR2 is ANQGSEA. The CDR3, as DNA: TGCAGCGTTGCCCGACAGGGGAGGACCTACGAGCAGTACTTC. Its protein is CSVARQGRTYEQYF.

CDR3 DNA: TGTGCCAGCAGAGGACGACCGCCCTTTAGCTATGGCTACACCTTC. Translated: CASRGRPPFSYGYTF. The chain carries TRBV25-1 and TRBJ1-2, with D uncertain. Trimming pared 6 bases from V and 4 bases from J, leaving 18 bases between. This CDR3 has 15 amino acids. Germline V gene data show CDR1 as MGHDK and CDR2 as SYGVNS.

V usage is TRBV5-1 and J usage is TRBJ1-3; 9 bases fit TRBD1. The CDR3 is 16 amino acids. V lost 4 bases, J lost 2 bases, and 7 bases stayed unmatched. Germline CDR1 and CDR2: SGHRS and YFSETQ. CDR3 nucleotides: TGCGCCAGCAGCGCCACAGGGGGCAACCCTGGAAACACCATATATTTT. Its translation is CASSATGGNPGNTIYF.

The rearrangement joins TRBV29-1 to TRBJ1-2; possible D gene TRBD1, 5 bases. Per the germline V gene, CDR1 is SQVTM and CDR2 is ANQGSEA. Trimming took off 1 base at V and 8 bases at J, with 14 bases between the two ends. The CDR3 covers 13 residues. The chain's CDR3 is CSVEGLRGQGYTF. The DNA for the CDR3 is TGCAGCGTTGAAGGGCTGAGGGGTCAAGGCTACACCTTC.

The V call is TRBV7-6, the J call TRBJ1-3; 9 bases align to TRBD1. The germline V gene encodes CDR1 SGHVS and CDR2 FNYEAQ. J gave up 9 bases and V 6 bases, and 12 bases lay outside the gene matches. This CDR3 has 15 residues. CDR3 loop: CASSATGGLGGTIYF. The CDR3 coding sequence is TGTGCCAGCAGTGCTACAGGGGGCCTAGGAGGCACCATATATTTT.

This chain uses TRBV2 with TRBJ1-4; D gene unclear. Trimming cost V 6 bases and J 0 bases, with 5 bases left between them. CDR3 size: 13 residues. Germline V gene data show CDR1 as SNHLY and CDR2 as FYNNEI. The CDR3 bases are TGTGCCAGCAGACTAACAACTAATGAAAAACTGTTTTTT. Encoded protein: CASRLTTNEKLFF.

The chain uses TRBV28 and TRBJ1-6; tentatively, D is TRBD1 (6 bases). Germline V gene data show CDR1 as MDHEN and CDR2 as SYDVKM. This CDR3 is built from 14 residues. With 2 bases removed from V and 14 bases from J, the gap between germline ends came to 16 bases. This chain's CDR3 is CASSLPGAEVALHF. The CDR3, as DNA: TGTGCCAGCAGTTTACCAGGGGCTGAGGTAGCCCTCCACTTT.

This rearrangement joins TRBV29-1 to TRBJ1-2; D is uncertain. Germline values: CDR1 SQVTM, CDR2 ANQGSEA. This CDR3 spans 11 amino acids. V shed 2 bases and J shed 7 bases, with 8 bases lying between them. The CDR3 spells CSVECCRGYTF. In DNA, the CDR3 is TGCAGCGTTGAATGTTGTCGTGGCTACACCTTC.

This chain uses TRBV19 with TRBJ2-1; 7 positions agree with TRBD1. The CDR3 totals 13 residues. The germline gives CDR1 LNHDA, CDR2 SQIVND (reference sequence). J lost 3 bases, V lost 10 bases, and 6 bases had no gene match. CDR3 nucleotides: TGTGCCACCGCACCAGGGGGCTACAATGAGCAGTTCTTC. It translates to CATAPGGYNEQFF.

The chain recombines TRBV7-9 with TRBJ1-6, with D maybe TRBD1 (6 bases). V lost 2 bases, J lost 6 bases, and 11 bases lay in between. The V gene's germline CDR1 is SEHNR and CDR2 FQNEAQ (reference sequence). This CDR3 has 15 residues. CDR3 coding DNA: TGTGCCAGCAGCTTATGGACAGTGTCTAATTCACCCCTCCACTTT. It specifies CASSLWTVSNSPLHF.

This clone was counted a single time. V and J are TRBV4-1 and TRBJ1-5; D not certain. Trimming removed 0 bases at V and 11 bases at J, with 17 bases between. CDR3 length: 15 residues. Germline V gene data show CDR1 as MGHRA and CDR2 as YSYEKL. CDR3 sequence: CASSQEWAGVVAQHF. For the CDR3, the DNA is TGCGCCAGCAGCCAAGAGTGGGCAGGCGTGGTGGCCCAGCATTTT.

V gene TRBV2 combines with J gene TRBJ2-5, with D hard to call. This CDR3 has 13 amino acids. Per the germline V gene, CDR1 is SNHLY and CDR2 is FYNNEI. V was cut by 7 bases and J by 5 bases, with 14 bases left in between. The CDR3 nucleotides read TGTGCCAGCACTCAGACACGCGAGGAGACCCAGTACTTC. This codes for CASTQTREETQYF. The full variable domain, rest sourced from reference TRBV2 and TRBJ2-5, is EPEVTQTPSHQVTQMGQEVILRCVPISNHLYFYWYRQILGQKVEFLVSFYNNEISEKSEIFDDQFSVERPDGSNFTLKIRSTKLEDSAMYFCASTQTREETQYFGPGTRLLVL.

V gene TRBV7-9 combines with J gene TRBJ2-2; D assignment may be TRBD1 or TRBD2 (5 bases each). Trimming left V 6 bases short and J 5 bases short, with 13 bases between. CDR1 is SEHNR and CDR2 is FQNEAQ in the germline V gene (reference sequence). This CDR3 spans 14 amino acids. CDR3 nucleotides: TGTGCCAGCAGTCGAGGGGATGAAACCGGGGAGCTGTTTTTT. Translated, it gives CASSRGDETGELFF.

J is TRBJ1-3 and V is TRBV18; D call uncertain. Trimming took 3 bases from V and 2 from J, leaving 11 bases between them. The CDR3 is 15 amino acids. The germline V gene has CDR1 KGHSH and CDR2 LQKENI. In DNA form, the CDR3 reads TGTGCCAGCTCACCTCCCGTACCCCCTGGAAACACCATATATTTT. Translation gives CASSPPVPPGNTIYF.

The gene calls are TRBV2 and TRBJ1-5; 8 nucleotides agree with TRBD1. J was trimmed by 4 bases and V by 6 bases; bases with no gene match: 8. The CDR3 spans 15 residues. Germline CDR1 and CDR2: SNHLY and FYNNEI. CDR3 residues: CASSPQGARNQPQHF. CDR3 in DNA: TGTGCCAGCAGCCCTCAGGGGGCGCGGAATCAGCCCCAGCATTTT.

The chain has TRBV27 and TRBJ1-2, with 7 bases lining up with TRBD1. The CDR3 is 13 residues long. The J segment lost 8 bases and the V segment lost 7 bases, leaving 10 bases of the junction unmatched. Germline assignment: CDR1 MNHEY and CDR2 SMNVEV (reference sequence). The CDR3 loop is CASNPRGKDGYTF. CDR3 nucleotides: TGTGCCAGCAATCCCAGGGGGAAGGACGGCTACACCTTC.

This clone was counted between two and nine times. CDR3 region: CASSQETGSYGYTF. The CDR3 bases are TGCGCCAGCAGCCAAGAGACAGGAAGCTATGGCTACACCTTC. V usage is TRBV4-1 and J usage is TRBJ1-2, with D maybe TRBD1 (6 bases). V lost 0 bases and J 4 bases, leaving 9 bases between the germline ends. This CDR3 spans 14 amino acids. Germline-derived CDR1 and CDR2 are MGHRA and YSYEKL.

V usage is TRBV4-2 and J usage is TRBJ2-7, with D unclear. Germline V gives CDR1 LGHNA, CDR2 YNFKEQ. The CDR3 sequence is 16 residues long. The V and J ends lost 1 base and 6 bases respectively, with 19 bases between them. In nucleotides, the CDR3 is TGTGCCAGCAGCCAAGTCGGATCGACCGCACCGGCCGAGCAGTACTTC. Translation: CASSQVGSTAPAEQYF.

This chain uses TRBV4-3 with TRBJ2-1; 8 bases match TRBD2. CDR3 length: 15 residues. Trimming took 2 bases from V and 1 from J; bases not matched to a gene: 1. The germline V gene encodes CDR1 LGHNA and CDR2 YSLEER. Here the CDR3 DNA reads TGCGCCAGCAGCCAAACTAGCGGATCCTACAATGAGCAGTTCTTC. The encoded protein is CASSQTSGSYNEQFF.

The chain is built from TRBV5-1 and TRBJ2-7; the match to TRBD2 covers 10 bases. CDR1 and CDR2 from the germline V gene are SGHRS and YFSETQ. This CDR3 contains 16 residues. V gave up 6 bases and J gave up 7 bases; unmatched junction bases: 16. CDR3 residues: CASKSSGVAGGEEQYF. The CDR3 DNA is TGCGCCAGCAAATCTTCTGGGGTAGCGGGAGGTGAAGAGCAGTACTTC.

V and J are TRBV27 and TRBJ2-2, with D possibly called TRBD1 or TRBD2 (5 bases each). V was trimmed by 6 bases and J by 5 bases, leaving 19 bases between them. Germline loops: CDR1 MNHEY, CDR2 SMNVEV (reference sequence). The CDR3 consists of 16 residues. The CDR3: CASRTGQSRGTGELFF. The CDR3 DNA follows: TGTGCCAGCAGAACAGGACAATCGAGGGGAACCGGGGAGCTGTTTTTT.

V is TRBV29-1 and J is TRBJ1-2, with TRBD1 matching over 7 bases. The germline V gene has CDR1 SQVTM and CDR2 ANQGSEA. V shed 7 bases, J shed 2 bases, and the junction held 7 bases outside the gene matches. The CDR3 extends over 13 amino acids. The CDR3 coding sequence is TGCAGCGGTAGGGCAGGGGGGAACTATGGCTACACCTTC. This encodes CSGRAGGNYGYTF.

V usage is TRBV28 and J usage is TRBJ2-7; 7 bases map to TRBD1. The trim removed 6 bases at V and 1 base at J, leaving 15 bases unmatched. CDR1 and CDR2 from the germline V gene are MDHEN and SYDVKM. The CDR3 contains 17 residues. The CDR3 DNA sequence: TGTGCCAGCAGCAATAAGTTCTTAGGGGGCGGGTCCTACGAGCAGTACTTC. Translating it yields CASSNKFLGGGSYEQYF.